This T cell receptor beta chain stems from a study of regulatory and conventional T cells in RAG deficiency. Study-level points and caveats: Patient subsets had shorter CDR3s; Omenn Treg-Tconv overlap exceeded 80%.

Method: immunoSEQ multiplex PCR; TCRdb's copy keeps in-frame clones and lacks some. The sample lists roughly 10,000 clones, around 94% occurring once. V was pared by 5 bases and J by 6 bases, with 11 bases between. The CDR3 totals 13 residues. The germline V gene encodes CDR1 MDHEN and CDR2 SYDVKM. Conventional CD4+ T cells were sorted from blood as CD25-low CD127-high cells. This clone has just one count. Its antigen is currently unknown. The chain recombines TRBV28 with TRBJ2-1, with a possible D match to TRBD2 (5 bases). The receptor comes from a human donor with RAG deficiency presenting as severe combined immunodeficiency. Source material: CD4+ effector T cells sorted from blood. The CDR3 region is CASSPGVANEQFF. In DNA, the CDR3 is TGTGCCAGCAGTCCCGGGGTTGCCAATGAGCAGTTCTTC. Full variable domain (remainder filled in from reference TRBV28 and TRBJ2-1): DVKVTQSSRYLVKRTGEKVFLECVQDMDHENMFWYRQDPGLGLRLIYFSYDVKMKEKGDIPEGYSVSREKKERFSLILESASTNQTSMYLCASSPGVANEQFFGPGTRLTVL.